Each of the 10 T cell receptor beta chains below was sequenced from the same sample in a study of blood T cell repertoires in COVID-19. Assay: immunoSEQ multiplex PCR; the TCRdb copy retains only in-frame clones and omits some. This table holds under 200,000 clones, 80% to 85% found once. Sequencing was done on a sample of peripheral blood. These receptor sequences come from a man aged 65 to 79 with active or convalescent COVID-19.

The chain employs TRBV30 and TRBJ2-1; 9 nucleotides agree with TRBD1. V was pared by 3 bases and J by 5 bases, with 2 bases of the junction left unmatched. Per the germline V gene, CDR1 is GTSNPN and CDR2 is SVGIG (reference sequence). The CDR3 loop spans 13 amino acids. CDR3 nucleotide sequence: TGTGCCTGGAGGGGACAGGGCCACAATGAGCAGTTCTTC. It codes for CAWRGQGHNEQFF.

CDR3 protein: CSAQSPDMNTEAFF. The CDR3 DNA reads TGCAGCGCCCAATCCCCGGACATGAACACTGAAGCTTTCTTT. The chain joins TRBV29-1 to TRBJ1-1; possible D gene TRBD1, 5 bases. CDR1 SQVTM and CDR2 ANQGSEA come from the germline V gene. The CDR3 length is 14 residues. Between the trimmed V and J ends, which lost 7 bases and 0 bases, there was a span of 15 bases.

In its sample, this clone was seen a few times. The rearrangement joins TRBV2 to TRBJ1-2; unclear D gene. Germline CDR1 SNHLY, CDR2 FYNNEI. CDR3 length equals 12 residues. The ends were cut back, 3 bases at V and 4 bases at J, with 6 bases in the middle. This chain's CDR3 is CASSDPGYGYTF. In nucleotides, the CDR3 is TGTGCCAGCAGTGATCCCGGCTATGGCTACACCTTC.

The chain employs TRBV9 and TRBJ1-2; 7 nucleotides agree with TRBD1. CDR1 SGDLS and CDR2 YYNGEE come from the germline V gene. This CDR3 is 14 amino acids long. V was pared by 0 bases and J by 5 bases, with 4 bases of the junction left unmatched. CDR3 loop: CASSVGTGPYGYTF. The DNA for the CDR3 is TGTGCCAGCAGCGTAGGGACAGGACCGTATGGCTACACCTTC.

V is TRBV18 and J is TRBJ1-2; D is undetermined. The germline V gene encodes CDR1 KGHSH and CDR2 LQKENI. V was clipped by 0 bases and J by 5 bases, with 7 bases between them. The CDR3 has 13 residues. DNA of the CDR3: TGTGCCAGCTCACCACCGGGAGGTTATGGCTACACCTTC. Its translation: CASSPPGGYGYTF.

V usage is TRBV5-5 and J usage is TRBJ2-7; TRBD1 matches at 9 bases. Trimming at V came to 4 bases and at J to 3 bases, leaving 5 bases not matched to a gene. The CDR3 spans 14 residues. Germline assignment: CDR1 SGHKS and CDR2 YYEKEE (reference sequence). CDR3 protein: CASSKTGGSYEQYF. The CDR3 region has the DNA TGTGCCAGCAGCAAGACAGGGGGAAGCTACGAGCAGTACTTC.

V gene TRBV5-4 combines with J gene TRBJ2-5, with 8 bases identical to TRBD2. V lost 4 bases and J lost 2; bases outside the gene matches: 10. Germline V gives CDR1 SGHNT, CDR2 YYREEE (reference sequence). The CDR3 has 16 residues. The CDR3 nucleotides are TGTGCCAGCAGCCGAGGGTGGCGGGAGGAACAAGAGACCCAGTACTTC. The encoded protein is CASSRGWREEQETQYF.

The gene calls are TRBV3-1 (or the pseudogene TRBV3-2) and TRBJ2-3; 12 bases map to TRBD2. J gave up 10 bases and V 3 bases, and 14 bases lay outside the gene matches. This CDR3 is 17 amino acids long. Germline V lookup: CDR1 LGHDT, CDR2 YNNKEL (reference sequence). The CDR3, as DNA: TGTGCCAGCAGCCAGAGACTAGCGGGAGCCCGATCTAAGGCGCAGTATTTT. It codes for CASSQRLAGARSKAQYF.

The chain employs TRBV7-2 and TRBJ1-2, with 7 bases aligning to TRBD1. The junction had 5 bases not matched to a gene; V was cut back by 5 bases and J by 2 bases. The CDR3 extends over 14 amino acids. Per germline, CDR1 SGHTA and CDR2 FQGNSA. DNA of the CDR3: TGTGCCAGCAGCGCCGGGACAGCAAACTATGGCTACACCTTC. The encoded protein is CASSAGTANYGYTF.

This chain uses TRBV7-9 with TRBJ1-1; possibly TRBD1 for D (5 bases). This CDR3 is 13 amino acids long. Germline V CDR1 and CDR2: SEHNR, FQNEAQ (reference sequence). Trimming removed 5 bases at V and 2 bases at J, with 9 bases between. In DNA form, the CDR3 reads TGTGCCAGCAGCACGACAGCAAACACTGAAGCTTTCTTT. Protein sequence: CASSTTANTEAFF.